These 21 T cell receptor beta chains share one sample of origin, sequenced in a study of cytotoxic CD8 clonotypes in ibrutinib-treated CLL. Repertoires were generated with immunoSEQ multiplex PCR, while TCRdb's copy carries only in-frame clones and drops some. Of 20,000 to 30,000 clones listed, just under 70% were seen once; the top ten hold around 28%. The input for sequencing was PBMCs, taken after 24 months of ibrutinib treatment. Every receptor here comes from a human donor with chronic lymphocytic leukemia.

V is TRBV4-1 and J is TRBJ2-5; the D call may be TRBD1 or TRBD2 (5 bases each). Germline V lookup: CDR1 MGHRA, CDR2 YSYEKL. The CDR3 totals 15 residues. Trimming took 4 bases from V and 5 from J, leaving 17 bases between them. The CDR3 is CASSPQGVGVETQYF. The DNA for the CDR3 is TGCGCCAGCAGCCCCCAAGGGGTGGGAGTGGAGACCCAGTACTTC.

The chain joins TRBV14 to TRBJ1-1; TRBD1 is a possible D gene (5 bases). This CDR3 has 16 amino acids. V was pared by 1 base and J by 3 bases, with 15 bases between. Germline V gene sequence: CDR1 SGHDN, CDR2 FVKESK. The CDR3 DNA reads TGTGCCAGCAGCCAAGGCTGGGCGGGGCAGGACACTGAAGCTTTCTTT. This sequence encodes CASSQGWAGQDTEAFF.

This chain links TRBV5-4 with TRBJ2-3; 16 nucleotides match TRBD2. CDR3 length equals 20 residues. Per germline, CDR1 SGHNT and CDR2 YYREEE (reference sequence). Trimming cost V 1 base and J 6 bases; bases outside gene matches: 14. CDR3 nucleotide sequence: TGTGCCAGCAGCTTGTTCCCGGGACTAGCGGGGGGGCCGAGGTGGGATACGCAGTATTTT. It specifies CASSLFPGLAGGPRWDTQYF. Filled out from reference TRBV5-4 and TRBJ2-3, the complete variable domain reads ETGVTQSPTHLIKTRGQQVTLRCSSQSGHNTVSWYQQALGQGPQFIFQYYREEENGRGNFPPRFSGLQFPNYSSELNVNALELDDSALYLCASSLFPGLAGGPRWDTQYFGPGTRLTVL.

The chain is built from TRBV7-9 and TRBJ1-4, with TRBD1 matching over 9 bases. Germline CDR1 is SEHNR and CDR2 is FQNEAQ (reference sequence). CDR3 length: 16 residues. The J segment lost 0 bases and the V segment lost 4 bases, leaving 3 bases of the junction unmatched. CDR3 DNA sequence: TGTGCCAGCAGCTCGGGACAGGGTTCAACTAATGAAAAACTGTTTTTT. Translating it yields CASSSGQGSTNEKLFF.

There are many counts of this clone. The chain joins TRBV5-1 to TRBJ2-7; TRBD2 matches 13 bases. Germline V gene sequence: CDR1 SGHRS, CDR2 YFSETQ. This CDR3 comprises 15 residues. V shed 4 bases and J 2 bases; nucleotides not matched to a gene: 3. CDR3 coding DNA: TGCGCCAGCAGCCAAGGACTAGCGGGGGCCTACGAGCAGTACTTC. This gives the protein CASSQGLAGAYEQYF.

The CDR3 nucleotides read TGCGCCAGCAGTGACCACGGGACTAGCGGGGGGCCGTACAATGAGCAGTTCTTC. Its protein product is CASSDHGTSGGPYNEQFF. The chain couples TRBV10-1 to TRBJ2-1; 15 bases line up with TRBD2. Germline loops: CDR1 WNHNN, CDR2 SYGVQD (reference sequence). This CDR3 contains 18 residues. The V gene end was trimmed by 3 bases and the J gene end by 4 bases; junction bases not matched to a gene: 7.

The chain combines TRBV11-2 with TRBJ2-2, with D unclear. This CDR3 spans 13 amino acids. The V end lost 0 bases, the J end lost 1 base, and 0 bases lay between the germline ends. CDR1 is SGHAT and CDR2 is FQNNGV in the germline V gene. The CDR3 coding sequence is TGTGCCAGCAGCTTAGAGAACACCGGGGAGCTGTTTTTT. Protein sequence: CASSLENTGELFF.

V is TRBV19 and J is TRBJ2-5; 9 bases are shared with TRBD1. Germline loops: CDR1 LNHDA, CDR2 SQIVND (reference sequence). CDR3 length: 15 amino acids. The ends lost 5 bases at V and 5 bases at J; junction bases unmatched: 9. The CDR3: CASSEGQGLAETQYF. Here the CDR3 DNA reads TGTGCCAGTAGTGAAGGACAGGGGCTAGCGGAGACCCAGTACTTC.

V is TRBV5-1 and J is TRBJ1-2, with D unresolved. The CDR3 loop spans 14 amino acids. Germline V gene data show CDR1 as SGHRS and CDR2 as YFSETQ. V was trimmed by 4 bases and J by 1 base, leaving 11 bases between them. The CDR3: CASSASMINYGYTF. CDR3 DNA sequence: TGCGCCAGCAGCGCCTCCATGATTAACTATGGCTACACCTTC.

In nucleotides, the CDR3 is TGTGCCAGCAGCTTGAACGCCATGAACACTGAAGCTTTCTTT. Encoded protein: CASSLNAMNTEAFF. This chain links TRBV11-2 with TRBJ1-1; D gene ambiguous. The CDR3 has 14 residues. Germline V gives CDR1 SGHAT, CDR2 FQNNGV. V was trimmed by 3 bases and J by 0 bases, leaving 8 bases between them.

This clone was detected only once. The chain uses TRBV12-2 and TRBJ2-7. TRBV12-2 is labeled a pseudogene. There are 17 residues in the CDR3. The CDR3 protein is CASRSPPTGSLTYEQYF. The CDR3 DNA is TGTGCAAGTCGCTCCCCGCCGACCGGATCCCTAACCTACGAGCAGTACTTC.

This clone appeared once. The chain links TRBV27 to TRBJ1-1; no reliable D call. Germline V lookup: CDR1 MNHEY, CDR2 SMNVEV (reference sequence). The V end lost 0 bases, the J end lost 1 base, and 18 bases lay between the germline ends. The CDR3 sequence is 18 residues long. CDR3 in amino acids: CASSLSVWAGPKNTEAFF. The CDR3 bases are TGTGCCAGCAGTTTATCAGTCTGGGCGGGCCCCAAGAACACTGAAGCTTTCTTT.

Written as DNA, the CDR3 is TGTGCCAGCAGCGTCGGACAGGGTCCGCAGTATTTT. Encoded protein: CASSVGQGPQYF. The gene calls are TRBV7-8 and TRBJ2-3; 8 nucleotides agree with TRBD1. The germline V gene encodes CDR1 SGHVS and CDR2 FQNEAQ. With V trimmed by 5 bases and J by 10 bases, 5 bases remained unmatched. The CDR3 extends over 12 amino acids. Looking up the rest from reference TRBV7-8 and TRBJ2-3 gives the full variable domain: GAGVSQSPRYKVAKRGQDVALRCDPISGHVSLFWYQQALGQGPEFLTYFQNEAQLDKSGLPSDRFFAERPEGSVSTLKIQRTQQEDSAVYLCASSVGQGPQYFGPGTRLTVL.

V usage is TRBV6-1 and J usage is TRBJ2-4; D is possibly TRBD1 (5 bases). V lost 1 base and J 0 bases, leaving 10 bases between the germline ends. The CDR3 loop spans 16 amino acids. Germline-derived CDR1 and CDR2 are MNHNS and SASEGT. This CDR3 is CASSEGLDRAKNIQYF. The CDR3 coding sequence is TGTGCCAGCAGTGAAGGGCTAGACAGAGCCAAAAACATTCAGTACTTC.

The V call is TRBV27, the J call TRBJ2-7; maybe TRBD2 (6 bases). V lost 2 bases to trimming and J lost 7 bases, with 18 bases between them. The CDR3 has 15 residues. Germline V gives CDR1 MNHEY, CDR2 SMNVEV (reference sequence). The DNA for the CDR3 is TGTGCCAGCAGTTTAGTGTGGGGGGTATTTGGGGAGCAGTACTTC. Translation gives CASSLVWGVFGEQYF.

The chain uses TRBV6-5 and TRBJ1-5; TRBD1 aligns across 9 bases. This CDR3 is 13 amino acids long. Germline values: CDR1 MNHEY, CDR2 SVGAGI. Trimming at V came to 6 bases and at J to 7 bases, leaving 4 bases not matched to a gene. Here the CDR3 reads CASRRTGDQPQHF. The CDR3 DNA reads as TGTGCCAGCAGACGGACAGGGGACCAGCCCCAGCATTTT.

CDR3 nucleotides: TGTGCCAGCAGCCCTCAGGGGATTGGAAACACCATATATTTT. Encoded protein: CASSPQGIGNTIYF. The chain has TRBV5-4 and TRBJ1-3; possible D gene TRBD1, 6 bases. There are 14 residues in the CDR3. Germline values: CDR1 SGHNT, CDR2 YYREEE (reference sequence). V gave up 4 bases and J gave up 3 bases, with 11 bases separating them.

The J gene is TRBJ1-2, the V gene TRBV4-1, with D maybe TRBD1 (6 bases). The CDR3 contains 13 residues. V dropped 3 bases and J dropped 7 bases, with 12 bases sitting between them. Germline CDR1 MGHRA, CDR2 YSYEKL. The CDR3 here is CASSQNREGGYTF. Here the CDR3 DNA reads TGCGCCAGCAGCCAGAACAGGGAGGGTGGCTACACCTTC.

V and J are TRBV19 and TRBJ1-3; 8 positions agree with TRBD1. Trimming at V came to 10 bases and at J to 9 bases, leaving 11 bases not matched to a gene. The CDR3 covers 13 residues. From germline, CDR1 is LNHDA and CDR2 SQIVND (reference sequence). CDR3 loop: CAIWDRNGPTIYF. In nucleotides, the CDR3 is TGTGCCATTTGGGACAGGAACGGGCCCACCATATATTTT.

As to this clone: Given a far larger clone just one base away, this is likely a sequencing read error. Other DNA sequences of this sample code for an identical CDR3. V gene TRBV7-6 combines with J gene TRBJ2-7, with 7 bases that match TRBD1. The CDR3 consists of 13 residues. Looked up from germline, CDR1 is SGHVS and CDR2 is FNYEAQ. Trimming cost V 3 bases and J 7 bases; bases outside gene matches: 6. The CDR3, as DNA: TGTGCCAGCAGCTTGGACAGGTACGGTGAGCAGTACTTC. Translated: CASSLDRYGEQYF.

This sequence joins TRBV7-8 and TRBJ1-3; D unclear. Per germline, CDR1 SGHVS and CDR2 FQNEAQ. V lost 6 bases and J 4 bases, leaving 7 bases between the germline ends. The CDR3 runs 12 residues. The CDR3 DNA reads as TGTGCCAGCAGGATGGAAGGAAACACCATATATTTT. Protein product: CASRMEGNTIYF.